A selection of T cell receptor beta chains follows, all from one sample in a study of control samples from healthy donors and cancer patients. This table comes from immunoSEQ multiplex PCR, and its TCRdb copy is limited to in-frame clones, with some not included. Here the sample spans some 100,000 clones, around 89% being singletons. The sequenced sample consisted of blood. The receptors come from a young man in good health. CDR3s include the opening cysteine and the closing phenylalanine or tryptophan. D genes are given only for firm matches. Not all rows give a size; the values are once, few, many and, for expanded clones, a class.

cdr3_length: 15
j_call: TRBJ2-1
clone_size: -
d_call: TRBD2
v_call: TRBV28
cdr3_nt: TGTGCCAGCAGCTCCACTAGCGGGAACTACAATGAGCAGTTCTTC
cdr3_aa: CASSSTSGNYNEQFF

cdr3_length: 19
j_call: TRBJ2-6
clone_size: -
d_call: -
v_call: TRBV19
cdr3_nt: TGTGCCAGTAGTATAGGGGGCGGGGTTCTTGTCTCTGGGGCCAACGTCCTGACTTTC
cdr3_aa: CASSIGGGVLVSGANVLTF

cdr3_length: 12
j_call: TRBJ2-1
clone_size: -
d_call: -
v_call: TRBV5-6
cdr3_nt: TGTGCCAGCAGCTTGCCCGACAATGAGCAGTTCTTC
cdr3_aa: CASSLPDNEQFF

cdr3_length: 15
j_call: TRBJ2-1
clone_size: -
d_call: TRBD1
v_call: TRBV18
cdr3_nt: TGTGCCAGCTCACCAGCAGGGGGCGCCTACAATGAGCAGTTCTTC
cdr3_aa: CASSPAGGAYNEQFF

cdr3_length: 15
j_call: TRBJ2-2
clone_size: -
d_call: -
v_call: TRBV27
cdr3_nt: TGTGCCAGCAGTCCTGCGGGATTTTACACCGGGGAGCTGTTTTTT
cdr3_aa: CASSPAGFYTGELFF

cdr3_length: 12
j_call: TRBJ1-1
clone_size: -
d_call: -
v_call: TRBV25-1
cdr3_nt: TGTGCCAGCAACCATATGAGCACTGAAGCTTTCTTT
cdr3_aa: CASNHMSTEAFF

cdr3_length: 13
j_call: TRBJ2-1
clone_size: -
d_call: TRBD1
v_call: TRBV6-5
cdr3_nt: TGTGCCAGCAGGCGACAGGGAAACAATGAGCAGTTCTTC
cdr3_aa: CASRRQGNNEQFF

cdr3_length: 13
j_call: TRBJ1-1
clone_size: -
d_call: -
v_call: TRBV14
cdr3_nt: TGTGCCAGCAGCCTCAGCCGGGGCACTGAAGCTTTCTTT
cdr3_aa: CASSLSRGTEAFF

cdr3_length: 13
j_call: TRBJ2-3
clone_size: once
d_call: TRBD2
v_call: TRBV18
cdr3_nt: TGTGCCAGCTCCCCTCTAGAGCGGGAGGTCACGTATTTT
cdr3_aa: CASSPLEREVTYF

cdr3_length: 12
j_call: TRBJ1-1
clone_size: -
d_call: -
v_call: TRBV29-1
cdr3_nt: TGCAGCGTTGCTACAGGGTTCACTGAAGCTTTCTTT
cdr3_aa: CSVATGFTEAFF

cdr3_length: 15
j_call: TRBJ1-6
clone_size: -
d_call: TRBD1
v_call: TRBV5-6
cdr3_nt: TGTGCCAGCAGCCCCGGTTCAGGGGCCAGGGGGACCCTCCACTTT
cdr3_aa: CASSPGSGARGTLHF

cdr3_length: 14
j_call: TRBJ1-1
clone_size: -
d_call: -
v_call: TRBV3-1/TRBV3-2
cdr3_nt: TGTGCCAGCAGCCACGGGATATTGAACACTGAAGCTTTCTTT
cdr3_aa: CASSHGILNTEAFF

cdr3_length: 17
j_call: TRBJ1-2
clone_size: -
d_call: -
v_call: TRBV4-1
cdr3_nt: TGCGCCAGCAGCCGTGTCCGGTCCGGGGGCCGGGACTATGGCTACACCTTC
cdr3_aa: CASSRVRSGGRDYGYTF

cdr3_length: 15
j_call: TRBJ2-5
clone_size: -
d_call: TRBD1
v_call: TRBV2
cdr3_nt: TGTGTCAGCAATCCGACAGGGGCGCTCTACGAGACCCAGTACTTC
cdr3_aa: CVSNPTGALYETQYF

cdr3_length: 14
j_call: TRBJ1-6
clone_size: -
d_call: TRBD1
v_call: TRBV6-5
cdr3_nt: TGTGCCAGCAGCCAGACAGGGGGAAATTCACCCCTCCACTTT
cdr3_aa: CASSQTGGNSPLHF

cdr3_length: 13
j_call: TRBJ1-6
clone_size: -
d_call: -
v_call: TRBV10-3
cdr3_nt: TGTGCCATCAGTGAGTCGGGGGGAACACCCCTCCACTTT
cdr3_aa: CAISESGGTPLHF

cdr3_length: 15
j_call: TRBJ1-5
clone_size: -
d_call: -
v_call: TRBV5-5
cdr3_nt: TGTGCCAGCAGCTTCAGTGTGCAGGGCAGTCAGCCCCAGCATTTT
cdr3_aa: CASSFSVQGSQPQHF

cdr3_length: 16
j_call: TRBJ2-3
clone_size: -
d_call: TRBD2
v_call: TRBV18
cdr3_nt: TGTGCCAGCTCACCAAGACTAGCGGGAGGACCAGATACGCAGTATTTT
cdr3_aa: CASSPRLAGGPDTQYF

cdr3_length: 13
j_call: TRBJ1-1
clone_size: -
d_call: -
v_call: TRBV5-1
cdr3_nt: TGCGCCAGCAGCACCCGTGGACAAACTGAAGCTTTCTTT
cdr3_aa: CASSTRGQTEAFF

cdr3_length: 14
j_call: TRBJ1-6
clone_size: once
d_call: -
v_call: TRBV11-2
cdr3_nt: TGTGCCAGCAGCTTATTCCGCGCCGTTTCACCCCTCCACTTT
cdr3_aa: CASSLFRAVSPLHF

cdr3_length: 15
j_call: TRBJ1-2
clone_size: -
d_call: -
v_call: TRBV6-6
cdr3_nt: TGTGCCAGCAGAAAAAACAGGGACCCCAACTATGGCTACACCTTC
cdr3_aa: CASRKNRDPNYGYTF

cdr3_length: 13
j_call: TRBJ1-1
clone_size: -
d_call: -
v_call: TRBV7-2
cdr3_nt: TGTGCCAGCAGCTTTGTCCGTGAAACTGAAGCTTTCTTT
cdr3_aa: CASSFVRETEAFF

cdr3_length: 18
j_call: TRBJ2-5
clone_size: -
d_call: TRBD2
v_call: TRBV24-1
cdr3_nt: TGTGCCACCAGTGATTTCGATGGACTAGCGGGGAGCCAAGAGACCCAGTACTTC
cdr3_aa: CATSDFDGLAGSQETQYF

cdr3_length: 14
j_call: TRBJ1-4
clone_size: -
d_call: -
v_call: TRBV5-1
cdr3_nt: TGCGCCAGCAGCGTCGGAGGCGGTAATGAAAAACTGTTTTTT
cdr3_aa: CASSVGGGNEKLFF

cdr3_length: 14
j_call: TRBJ1-6
clone_size: -
d_call: -
v_call: TRBV18
cdr3_nt: TGTGCCAGCTCACCATTGGACGATAATTCACCCCTCCACTTT
cdr3_aa: CASSPLDDNSPLHF

cdr3_length: 15
j_call: TRBJ2-1
clone_size: -
d_call: TRBD2
v_call: TRBV2
cdr3_nt: TGTGCCAGCGAGCCCCCGCTAGCGGGAGGCAATGAGCAGTTCTTC
cdr3_aa: CASEPPLAGGNEQFF

cdr3_length: 13
j_call: TRBJ1-5
clone_size: -
d_call: TRBD1
v_call: TRBV4-1
cdr3_nt: TGCGCCAGCAGCCAGACAGGGACTCAGCCCCAGCATTTT
cdr3_aa: CASSQTGTQPQHF

cdr3_length: 12
j_call: TRBJ1-5
clone_size: -
d_call: -
v_call: TRBV11-2
cdr3_nt: TGTGCCAGCAGCGCAGACAGAAGGCCCCAGCATTTT
cdr3_aa: CASSADRRPQHF

cdr3_length: 15
j_call: TRBJ2-7
clone_size: once
d_call: -
v_call: TRBV19
cdr3_nt: TGTGCCAGTAGTATCGCGAACCAGGGGACCTACGAGCAGTACTTC
cdr3_aa: CASSIANQGTYEQYF

cdr3_length: 15
j_call: TRBJ2-2
clone_size: -
d_call: -
v_call: TRBV15
cdr3_nt: TGTGCCACCCGATTCACAGGATCGAACACCGGGGAGCTGTTTTTT
cdr3_aa: CATRFTGSNTGELFF

cdr3_length: 15
j_call: TRBJ1-5
clone_size: few
d_call: -
v_call: TRBV4-1
cdr3_nt: TGCGCCAGCAGCCAAGAGCCGAACGGGAATCAGCCCCAGCATTTT
cdr3_aa: CASSQEPNGNQPQHF

cdr3_length: 16
j_call: TRBJ1-4
clone_size: -
d_call: -
v_call: TRBV25-1
cdr3_nt: TGTGCCAGCAGTCTCGGGGCCCAGGCATCTAATGAAAAACTGTTTTTT
cdr3_aa: CASSLGAQASNEKLFF

cdr3_length: 15
j_call: TRBJ2-1
clone_size: -
d_call: TRBD2
v_call: TRBV27
cdr3_nt: TGTGCCAGCAGTTTACTAGCGGGGGGGCATAATGAGCAGTTCTTC
cdr3_aa: CASSLLAGGHNEQFF

cdr3_length: 16
j_call: TRBJ2-7
clone_size: -
d_call: -
v_call: TRBV25-1
cdr3_nt: TGTGCCAGCAGTGAAAAGACCGGGCCGCTAGTATTGAGGCAGTACTTC
cdr3_aa: CASSEKTGPLVLRQYF

cdr3_length: 14
j_call: TRBJ1-1
clone_size: -
d_call: -
v_call: TRBV18
cdr3_nt: TGTGCCAGCTCATTTGAACGGGAGAACACTGAAGCTTTCTTT
cdr3_aa: CASSFERENTEAFF

cdr3_length: 14
j_call: TRBJ1-5
clone_size: -
d_call: -
v_call: TRBV15
cdr3_nt: TGTGCCACCAGCAGAGGTACTGGCAATCAGCCCCAGCATTTT
cdr3_aa: CATSRGTGNQPQHF